This T cell receptor (beta chain) comes out of a study of cytomegalovirus exposure and HLA in healthy donors. Study-wide background: The 100 to 150 validation repertoires and the 666 first-cohort repertoires shared a platform, a later analysis reported. Study-level results: Specificity for CMV antigens was confirmed in vitro for a few of the CMV-associated chains. The study found most TCR sequences rare, yet found some public TCRs in many donors. TCR beta chains numbering some 160 were designated cytomegalovirus-associated.

The method was immunoSEQ multiplex PCR; TCRdb's version includes in-frame clones alone and lacks a portion of them. The sample lists 190,000 or so clones; 80% to 85% were seen once. Worth noting for this clone: What it binds is not known.

This CDR3 is 14 amino acids long. The germline gives CDR1 LNHDA, CDR2 SQIVND (reference sequence). With 5 bases clipped from V and 0 bases from J, the junction kept 3 bases outside the gene matches. The chain employs TRBV19 and TRBJ1-2; the match to TRBD1 covers 7 bases. The origin of this receptor is a young woman in good health and CMV-seropositive. The source material was PBMCs. The chain's CDR3 is CASSLGQTNYGYTF. The CDR3 region has the DNA TGTGCCAGTAGTTTGGGACAGACTAACTATGGCTACACCTTC.